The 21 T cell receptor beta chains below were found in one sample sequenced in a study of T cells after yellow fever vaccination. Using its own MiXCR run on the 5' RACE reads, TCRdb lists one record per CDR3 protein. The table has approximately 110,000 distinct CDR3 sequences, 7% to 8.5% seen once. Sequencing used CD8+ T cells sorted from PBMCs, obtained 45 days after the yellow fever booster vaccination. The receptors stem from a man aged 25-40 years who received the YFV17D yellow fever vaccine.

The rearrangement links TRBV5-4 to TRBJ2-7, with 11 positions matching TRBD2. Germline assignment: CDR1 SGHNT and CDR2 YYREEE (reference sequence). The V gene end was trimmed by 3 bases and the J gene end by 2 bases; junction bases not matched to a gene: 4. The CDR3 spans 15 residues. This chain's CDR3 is CASSSQTSGTYEQYF. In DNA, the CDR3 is TGTGCCAGCAGCTCTCAGACTAGCGGGACCTACGAGCAGTACTTC.

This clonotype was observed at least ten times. CDR3 nucleotides: TGTGCCAGCAGCCTAACCGCCGGGACAGAAAACTACGAGCAGTACTTC. As protein: CASSLTAGTENYEQYF. The rearrangement joins TRBV5-6 to TRBJ2-7, with 7 bases fitting TRBD1. CDR1 SGHDT and CDR2 YYEEEE come from the germline V gene. The CDR3 is 16 residues long. Losses at the gene ends were 4 bases for V and 3 bases for J; bases not matched to a gene: 13.

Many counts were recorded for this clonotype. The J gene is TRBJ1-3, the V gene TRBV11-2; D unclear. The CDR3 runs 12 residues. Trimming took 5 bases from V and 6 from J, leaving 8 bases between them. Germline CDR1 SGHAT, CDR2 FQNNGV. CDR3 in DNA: TGTGCCAGCAGCCCGTTATTAAACACCATATATTTT. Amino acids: CASSPLLNTIYF.

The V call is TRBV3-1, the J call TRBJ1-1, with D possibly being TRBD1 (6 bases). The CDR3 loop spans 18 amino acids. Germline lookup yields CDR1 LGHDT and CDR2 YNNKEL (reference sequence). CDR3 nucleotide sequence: TGTACCCTCAGCCCTTCATTGGTAGGGGGGCACGGGAACACTGAAGCTTTCTTT. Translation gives CTLSPSLVGGHGNTEAFF.

The CDR3 DNA is TGTGCCAGCAGTTTCGTCCCGGGACTAGCCACTGGCGGGGCGTCGAAACGCTCCTACGAGCAGTACTTC. This gives the protein CASSFVPGLATGGASKRSYEQYF. This chain uses TRBV12-3 or TRBV12-4 with TRBJ2-7, with TRBD2 matching 9 bases. V was clipped by 3 bases and J by 0 bases; unmatched bases: 27. The CDR3 contains 23 residues.

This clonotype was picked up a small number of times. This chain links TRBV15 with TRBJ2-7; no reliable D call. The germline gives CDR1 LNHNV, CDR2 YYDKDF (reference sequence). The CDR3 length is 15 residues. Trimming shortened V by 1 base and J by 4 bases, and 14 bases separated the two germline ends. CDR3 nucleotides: TGTGCCACCAGCAGAGGGTCAGAGAGGTTTTACGAGCAGTACTTC. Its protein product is CATSRGSERFYEQYF. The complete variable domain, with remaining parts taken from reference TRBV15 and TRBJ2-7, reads DAMVIQNPRYQVTQFGKPVTLSCSQTLNHNVMYWYQQKSSQAPKLLFHYYDKDFNNEADTPDNFQSRRPNTSFCFLDIRSPGLGDTAMYLCATSRGSERFYEQYFGPGTRLTVT.

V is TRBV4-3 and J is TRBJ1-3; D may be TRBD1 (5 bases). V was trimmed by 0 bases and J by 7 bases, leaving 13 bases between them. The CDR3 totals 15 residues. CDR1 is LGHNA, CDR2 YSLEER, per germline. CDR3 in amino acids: CASSQDRGLANTIYF. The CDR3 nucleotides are TGCGCCAGCAGCCAAGATCGGGGCCTTGCGAACACCATATATTTT.

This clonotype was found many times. The CDR3 loop is CATDPLAGPAYEQYF. In nucleotides, the CDR3 is TGTGCCACTGACCCTCTAGCGGGGCCCGCCTACGAGCAGTACTTC. V is TRBV6-2 or TRBV6-3 and J is TRBJ2-7; 9 bases match TRBD2. Germline V CDR1 and CDR2: MNHEY, SVGEGT. The V and J ends lost 10 bases and 2 bases, in that order; junction bases with no gene match: 12. The CDR3 consists of 15 residues.

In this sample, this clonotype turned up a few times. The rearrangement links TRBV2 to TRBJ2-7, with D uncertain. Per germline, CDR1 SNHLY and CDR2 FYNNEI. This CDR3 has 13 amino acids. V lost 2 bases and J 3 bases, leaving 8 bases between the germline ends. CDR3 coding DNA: TGTGCCAGCAGTGAAACATACCTCTACGAGCAGTACTTC. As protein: CASSETYLYEQYF.

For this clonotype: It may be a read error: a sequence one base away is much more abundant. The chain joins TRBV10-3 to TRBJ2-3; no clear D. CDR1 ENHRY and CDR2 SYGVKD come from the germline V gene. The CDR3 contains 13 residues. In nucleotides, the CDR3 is TGTGCCATCAAGTGGTCTACAACAGATATGCAGTATTTT. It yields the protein CAIKWSTTDMQYF.

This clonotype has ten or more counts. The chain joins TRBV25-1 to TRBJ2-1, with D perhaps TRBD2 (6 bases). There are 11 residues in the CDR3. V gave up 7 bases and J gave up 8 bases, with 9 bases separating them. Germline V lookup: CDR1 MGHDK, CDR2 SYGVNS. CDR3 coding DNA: TGTGCCAGCAAACTAGCCCATGAGCAGTTCTTC. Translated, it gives CASKLAHEQFF.

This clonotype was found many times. CDR3 bases: TGCAGCGCCTTGCTAGCGGGAGTTGGAAATGAGCAGTTCTTC. As protein: CSALLAGVGNEQFF. The chain couples TRBV29-1 to TRBJ2-1, with 10 nucleotides matching TRBD2. This CDR3 contains 14 residues. Germline CDR1 is SQVTM and CDR2 is ANQGSEA. Losses at the gene ends were 7 bases for V and 7 bases for J; bases not matched to a gene: 10.

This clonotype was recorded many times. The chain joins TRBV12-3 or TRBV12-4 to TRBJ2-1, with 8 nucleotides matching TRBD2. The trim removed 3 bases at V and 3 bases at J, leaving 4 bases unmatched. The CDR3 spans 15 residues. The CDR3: CASSFDSGSYNEQFF. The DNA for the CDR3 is TGTGCCAGCAGTTTTGACAGCGGGAGCTACAATGAGCAGTTCTTC.

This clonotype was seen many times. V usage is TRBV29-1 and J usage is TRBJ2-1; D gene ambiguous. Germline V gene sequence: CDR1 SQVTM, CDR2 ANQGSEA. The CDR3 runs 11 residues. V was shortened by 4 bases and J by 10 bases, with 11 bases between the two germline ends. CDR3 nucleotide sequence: TGCAGCGTTGTCAATGAGGACGAGCAGTTCTTC. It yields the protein CSVVNEDEQFF.

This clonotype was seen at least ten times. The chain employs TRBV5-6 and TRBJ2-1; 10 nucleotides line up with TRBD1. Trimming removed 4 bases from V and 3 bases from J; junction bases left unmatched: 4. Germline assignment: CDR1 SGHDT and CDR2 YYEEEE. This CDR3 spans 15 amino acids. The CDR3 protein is CASSRTGGVYNEQFF. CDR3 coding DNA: TGTGCCAGCAGCAGGACAGGGGGAGTCTACAATGAGCAGTTCTTC.

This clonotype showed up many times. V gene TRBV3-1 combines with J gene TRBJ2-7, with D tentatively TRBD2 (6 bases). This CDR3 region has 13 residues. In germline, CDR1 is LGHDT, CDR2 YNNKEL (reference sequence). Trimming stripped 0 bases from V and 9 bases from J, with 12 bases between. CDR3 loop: CASSQDNGGWQYF. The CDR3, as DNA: TGTGCCAGCAGCCAAGATAACGGAGGGTGGCAGTACTTC.

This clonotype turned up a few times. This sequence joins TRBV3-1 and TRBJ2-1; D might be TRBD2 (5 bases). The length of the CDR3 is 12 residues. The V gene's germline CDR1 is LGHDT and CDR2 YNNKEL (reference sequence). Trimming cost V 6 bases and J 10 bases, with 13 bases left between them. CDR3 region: CASRPLGGEQFF. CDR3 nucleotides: TGTGCCAGCAGACCTTTAGGCGGGGAGCAGTTCTTC.

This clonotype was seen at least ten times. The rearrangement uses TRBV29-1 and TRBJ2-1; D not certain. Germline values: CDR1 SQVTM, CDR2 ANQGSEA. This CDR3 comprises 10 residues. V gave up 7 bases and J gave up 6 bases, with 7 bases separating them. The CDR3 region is CSADGNEQFF. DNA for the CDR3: TGCAGCGCAGATGGCAATGAGCAGTTCTTC.

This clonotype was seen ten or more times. CDR3: CASSQVYASGSSYNEQFF. In DNA, the CDR3 is TGCGCCAGCAGCCAAGTTTACGCTAGCGGGAGCTCCTACAATGAGCAGTTCTTC. The chain employs TRBV4-3 and TRBJ2-1, with TRBD2 matching 10 bases. Per the germline V gene, CDR1 is LGHNA and CDR2 is YSLEER. The CDR3 loop spans 18 amino acids. J gave up 0 bases and V 1 base, and 6 bases lay outside the gene matches.

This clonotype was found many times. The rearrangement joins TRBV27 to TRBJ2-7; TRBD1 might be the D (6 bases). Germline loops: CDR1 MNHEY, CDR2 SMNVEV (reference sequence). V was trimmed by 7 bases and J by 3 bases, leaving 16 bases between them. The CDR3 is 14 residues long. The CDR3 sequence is CASNKSRRGYEQYF. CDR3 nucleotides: TGTGCCAGCAACAAGAGCCGCAGGGGCTACGAGCAGTACTTC.

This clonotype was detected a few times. The CDR3 sequence is CASSLRDRGEETQYF. The CDR3, as DNA: TGTGCCAGCAGCCTCCGGGACAGGGGAGAAGAGACCCAGTACTTC. The rearrangement links TRBV7-2 to TRBJ2-5, with 10 bases fitting TRBD1. V was pared by 5 bases and J by 3 bases, with 6 bases of the junction left unmatched. The CDR3 is made up of 15 amino acids. CDR1 and CDR2 (germline): SGHTA, FQGNSA.